This T cell receptor beta chain was recovered during a study of PD-1 and CTLA-4 blockade in melanoma. The repertoire was sequenced with immunoSEQ multiplex PCR; TCRdb's copy has only in-frame clones and lacks some. Of tens of thousands of clones in the sample, about 89% were seen once. Germline V gives CDR1 SGHDN, CDR2 FVKESK. With 3 bases removed from V and 1 base from J, the gap between germline ends came to 6 bases. The CDR3 runs 13 residues. The sample here was CD8+ T cells from peripheral blood, taken before anti-PD-1 treatment. This receptor was obtained from a human donor with melanoma. V gene TRBV14 combines with J gene TRBJ1-1; D remains unclear. CDR3 bases: TGTGCCAGCAGCCAGGACTGGAACACTGAAGCTTTCTTT. It is translated as CASSQDWNTEAFF.